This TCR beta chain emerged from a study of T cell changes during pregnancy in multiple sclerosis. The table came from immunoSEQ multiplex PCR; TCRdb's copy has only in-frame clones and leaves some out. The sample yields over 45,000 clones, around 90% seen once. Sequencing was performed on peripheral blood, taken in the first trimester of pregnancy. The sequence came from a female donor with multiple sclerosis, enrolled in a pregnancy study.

The CDR3 DNA reads as TGTGCCATCAGTGAGTCGACGGGACAGGGGACACCCTACGAGCAGTACTTC. Amino acid sequence: CAISESTGQGTPYEQYF. The chain uses TRBV10-3 and TRBJ2-7, with TRBD1 identical over 10 bases. The length of the CDR3 is 17 residues. The V and J ends lost 0 bases and 2 bases, in that order; junction bases with no gene match: 7. The germline CDR1 and CDR2 sequences are ENHRY and SYGVKD.